Shown below are 32 T cell receptor beta chains from a single sample sequenced in a study of blood T cell repertoires in COVID-19. Only in-frame clones appear in the TCRdb table, and some are missing; sequencing was by immunoSEQ multiplex PCR. Here the sample spans about 200,000 clones, about 87% being singletons. What was sequenced was PBMCs or T cells enriched from blood (not recorded which). The receptors stem from a man aged 25 to 40 who had recovered from COVID-19.

V and J are TRBV14 and TRBJ2-7; perhaps TRBD1 as D (6 bases). CDR1 SGHDN and CDR2 FVKESK come from the germline V gene. V dropped 5 bases and J dropped 4 bases, with 21 bases sitting between them. The CDR3 is made up of 16 amino acids. The CDR3 here is CASSYQLQGPFYEQYF. CDR3 DNA: TGTGCCAGCAGCTATCAATTACAGGGTCCCTTTTACGAGCAGTACTTC. Full variable domain (rest looked up from reference TRBV14 and TRBJ2-7): EAGVTQFPSHSVIEKGQTVTLRCDPISGHDNLYWYRRVMGKEIKFLLHFVKESKQDESGMPNNRFLAERTGGTYSTLKVQPAELEDSGVYFCASSYQLQGPFYEQYFGPGTRLTVT.

A single count supports this clone. The genes are TRBV5-1 and TRBJ2-2; a possible D gene is TRBD1 (6 bases). CDR1 SGHRS and CDR2 YFSETQ come from the germline V gene. Trimming shortened V by 4 bases and J by 1 base, and 14 bases separated the two germline ends. The CDR3 totals 16 residues. CDR3 nucleotides: TGCGCCAGCAGCCAAGATACGACAGGGAACACCGGGGAGCTGTTTTTT. Amino acid sequence: CASSQDTTGNTGELFF.

The rearrangement uses TRBV5-1 and TRBJ2-2, with a possible D match to TRBD1 (5 bases). CDR3 length equals 19 residues. CDR1 and CDR2 from the germline V gene are SGHRS and YFSETQ. The V and J ends lost 1 base and 4 bases respectively, with 23 bases between them. CDR3 amino acids: CASSLFPMGGAELTGELFF. As DNA, the CDR3 is TGCGCCAGCAGCTTGTTTCCGATGGGTGGGGCAGAACTCACCGGGGAGCTGTTTTTT.

The rearrangement links TRBV27 to TRBJ2-5; the match to TRBD2 covers 13 bases. V shed 6 bases and J 1 base; nucleotides not matched to a gene: 5. Germline V lookup: CDR1 MNHEY, CDR2 SMNVEV (reference sequence). The CDR3 has 16 amino acids. CDR3 sequence reads: CASSQGTSGIQETQYF. The CDR3 DNA follows: TGTGCCAGCAGCCAAGGGACTAGCGGGATCCAAGAGACCCAGTACTTC.

The rearrangement links TRBV11-2 to TRBJ1-3, with D maybe TRBD1 (5 bases). Looked up from germline, CDR1 is SGHAT and CDR2 is FQNNGV. This CDR3 comprises 17 residues. The V gene lost 1 base and the J gene lost 0 bases, with 13 bases spanning the gap. CDR3 protein: CASSLVPGLFSGNTIYF. The DNA for the CDR3 is TGTGCCAGCAGCTTAGTCCCAGGGCTATTCTCTGGAAACACCATATATTTT.

This rearrangement joins TRBV19 to TRBJ1-5, with a tentative D call TRBD1 (6 bases). The CDR3 is 13 residues long. CDR1 is LNHDA, CDR2 SQIVND, per germline (reference sequence). The V and J ends lost 4 bases and 4 bases respectively, with 8 bases between them. The CDR3 sequence is CASSTTGNQPQHF. The CDR3 region has the DNA TGTGCCAGTAGTACAACAGGGAATCAGCCCCAGCATTTT.

The chain joins TRBV29-1 to TRBJ2-3, with D perhaps matching TRBD2 (5 bases). Germline lookup yields CDR1 SQVTM and CDR2 ANQGSEA. Trimming left V 1 base short and J 5 bases short, with 16 bases between. The CDR3 contains 15 residues. The CDR3 bases are TGCAGCGTTGAAGTGGCTGAGGGAGTGGTAGATACGCAGTATTTT. Protein sequence: CSVEVAEGVVDTQYF.

The genes are TRBV6-5 and TRBJ2-4, with 9 bases identical to TRBD1. The V segment lost 0 bases and the J segment 6 bases; nucleotides outside the gene matches: 6. The CDR3 runs to 16 residues. Germline CDR1 reads MNHEY; CDR2 reads SVGAGI. In DNA form, the CDR3 reads TGTGCCAGCAGTTACTCAACAGGGGGCGCAGGAAACATTCAGTACTTC. Amino acids: CASSYSTGGAGNIQYF.

V gene TRBV23-1 combines with J gene TRBJ2-7, with D hard to call. TRBV23-1 belongs to the ORF category, with a function that is uncertain. The CDR3 is made up of 13 amino acids. Trimming removed 3 bases from V and 4 bases from J, with 10 bases in between. The chain's CDR3 is CASSHGTVYEQYF. CDR3 nucleotide sequence: TGCGCCAGCAGTCATGGAACAGTTTACGAGCAGTACTTC.

This rearrangement joins TRBV7-2 to TRBJ1-1; TRBD1 is a possible D gene (5 bases). V shed 5 bases and J shed 1 base, with 11 bases lying between them. CDR1 is SGHTA and CDR2 is FQGNSA in the germline V gene. The CDR3 sequence is 14 residues long. CDR3 sequence: CASSRTGENTEAFF. Here the CDR3 DNA reads TGTGCCAGCAGCCGGACGGGGGAGAACACTGAAGCTTTCTTT. The full variable domain, in which reference TRBV7-2 and TRBJ1-1 provide the parts outside the CDR3, is GAGVSQSPSNKVTEKGKDVELRCDPISGHTALYWYRQSLGQGLEFLIYFQGNSAPDKSGLPSDRFSAERTGGSVSTLTIQRTQQEDSAVYLCASSRTGENTEAFFGQGTRLTVV.

The chain has TRBV4-3 and TRBJ2-7, with a weak D call TRBD2 (7 bases). The V and J ends lost 0 bases and 6 bases respectively, with 21 bases between them. The CDR3 is 17 residues long. Looked up from germline, CDR1 is LGHNA and CDR2 is YSLEER. The CDR3 coding sequence is TGCGCCAGCAGCCAAGATAGGGGGGGGACTCCCCTACTCGAGCAGTACTTC. This encodes CASSQDRGGTPLLEQYF.

The chain uses TRBV4-1 and TRBJ1-1, with unresolved D. V lost 1 base and J lost 0, with 12 bases in between. CDR1 and CDR2 (germline): MGHRA, YSYEKL. This CDR3 region has 16 residues. The CDR3 protein is CASSQAAAGMNTEAFF. The CDR3 DNA reads TGCGCCAGCAGCCAAGCTGCGGCGGGGATGAACACTGAAGCTTTCTTT.

V gene TRBV3-1 (or the pseudogene TRBV3-2) combines with J gene TRBJ2-7; the match to TRBD2 covers 8 bases. In germline, CDR1 is LGHDT, CDR2 YNNKEL (reference sequence). This CDR3 contains 15 residues. V lost 3 bases and J lost 0; bases outside the gene matches: 4. CDR3 bases: TGTGCCAGCAGCCAGACTAGCGCGAGCTCCTACGAGCAGTACTTC. Its protein is CASSQTSASSYEQYF.

The chain combines TRBV5-6 with TRBJ1-1; D may be TRBD1 (6 bases). CDR1 SGHDT and CDR2 YYEEEE come from the germline V gene. The ends were cut back, 1 base at V and 0 bases at J, with 7 bases in the middle. The CDR3 consists of 14 residues. The DNA of the CDR3 is TGTGCCAGCAGCTTGCCAGGGGTGAACACTGAAGCTTTCTTT. Translated: CASSLPGVNTEAFF.

The chain is built from TRBV18 and TRBJ1-1; D might be TRBD1 (6 bases). This CDR3 is built from 21 residues. Per the germline V gene, CDR1 is KGHSH and CDR2 is LQKENI. With 2 bases removed from V and 0 bases from J, the gap between germline ends came to 28 bases. The CDR3 is CASSPYDRFSGPNKLNTEAFF. CDR3 nucleotides: TGTGCCAGCTCACCATACGACAGGTTTTCTGGACCAAACAAATTGAACACTGAAGCTTTCTTT.

The chain joins TRBV5-1 to TRBJ1-4; no definite D call. CDR3 length: 15 residues. Looked up from germline, CDR1 is SGHRS and CDR2 is YFSETQ. Trimming took 2 bases from V and 3 from J, leaving 11 bases between them. CDR3 sequence reads: CASSFYAGSNEKLFF. CDR3 coding DNA: TGCGCCAGCAGCTTCTATGCAGGTTCTAATGAAAAACTGTTTTTT.

The rearrangement uses TRBV2 and TRBJ2-1, with D unresolved. The CDR3 has 12 residues. Trimming removed 5 bases from V and 8 bases from J, with 10 bases in between. Looked up from germline, CDR1 is SNHLY and CDR2 is FYNNEI. The CDR3 loop reads CASSSLGYEQFF. The CDR3 nucleotides are TGTGCCAGCAGTAGTCTAGGCTATGAGCAGTTCTTC.

This sequence joins TRBV4-3 and TRBJ2-7; TRBD1 might be the D (6 bases). Trimming took 1 base from V and 4 from J, leaving 8 bases between them. The germline CDR1 and CDR2 sequences are LGHNA and YSLEER. CDR3 length: 13 residues. CDR3 nucleotide sequence: TGCGCCAGCAGCCAAGCAAGGGGGTACGAGCAGTACTTC. Its protein is CASSQARGYEQYF.

The J gene is TRBJ1-2, the V gene TRBV30; D remains ambiguous. This CDR3 is 12 amino acids long. Trimming took off 1 base at V and 7 bases at J, with 10 bases between the two ends. In germline, CDR1 is GTSNPN, CDR2 SVGIG (reference sequence). The CDR3 region has the DNA TGTGCCTGGAGTGATAAGGGAGCTGGCTACACCTTC. Its translation is CAWSDKGAGYTF.

The chain links TRBV11-2 to TRBJ1-2; TRBD1 aligns across 11 bases. V trimming: 7 bases; J trimming: 8 bases; junction bases outside the gene matches: 9. The germline V gene has CDR1 SGHAT and CDR2 FQNNGV. The CDR3 runs to 14 residues. Here the CDR3 reads CASNQFGTGGGYTF. For the CDR3, the DNA is TGTGCCAGCAACCAATTTGGGACAGGGGGAGGCTACACCTTC.

The chain recombines TRBV5-6 with TRBJ2-7; tentatively, D is TRBD1 (5 bases). This CDR3 comprises 14 residues. V lost 1 base to trimming and J lost 6 bases, with 14 bases between them. Germline lookup yields CDR1 SGHDT and CDR2 YYEEEE. The CDR3 bases are TGTGCCAGCAGCTTGACGCAGGGAAGTTCCGAGCAGTACTTC. Its protein is CASSLTQGSSEQYF.

This chain uses TRBV19 with TRBJ1-5; no clear D. This CDR3 has 14 amino acids. The germline CDR1 and CDR2 sequences are LNHDA and SQIVND (reference sequence). Trimming took off 5 bases at V and 5 bases at J, with 13 bases between the two ends. The CDR3 bases are TGTGCCAGTAGTGGTGTTAGTACTGATCAGCCCCAGCATTTT. Residues: CASSGVSTDQPQHF.

This chain connects TRBV11-2 to TRBJ2-5; a weak D match, TRBD1 (5 bases). Germline V CDR1 and CDR2: SGHAT, FQNNGV. The CDR3 loop spans 16 amino acids. V was cut by 1 base and J by 5 bases, with 17 bases left in between. The CDR3 nucleotides are TGTGCCAGCAGCTTAGGGACACTCTACATACGGGAGACCCAGTACTTC. Its translation: CASSLGTLYIRETQYF.

The J gene is TRBJ1-1, the V gene TRBV29-1, with 8 bases fitting TRBD1. The CDR3 totals 13 residues. Germline CDR1 is SQVTM and CDR2 is ANQGSEA. Trimming at V came to 7 bases and at J to 4 bases, leaving 8 bases not matched to a gene. The CDR3 protein is CSARGRWVTEAFF. The CDR3 coding sequence is TGCAGCGCCAGGGGGCGCTGGGTCACTGAAGCTTTCTTT.

The V gene is TRBV4-2, the J gene TRBJ2-2; 9 nucleotides line up with TRBD2. V dropped 4 bases and J dropped 3; count of bases not matched to a gene: 12. This CDR3 comprises 18 residues. CDR1 is LGHNA, CDR2 YNFKEQ, per germline. CDR3: CASSPRGAGGADTGELFF. CDR3 nucleotides: TGTGCCAGCAGCCCCCGGGGGGCGGGGGGGGCTGACACCGGGGAGCTGTTTTTT.

In this sample, this clone turned up a few times. The chain has TRBV5-1 and TRBJ1-2; D ambiguous. This CDR3 contains 16 residues. The germline CDR1 and CDR2 sequences are SGHRS and YFSETQ. V lost 0 bases and J lost 3, with 15 bases in between. The CDR3 sequence is CASSLERGNEDYGYTF. DNA for the CDR3: TGCGCCAGCAGCTTGGAGCGGGGTAACGAGGACTATGGCTACACCTTC. Based on the CDR3 plus reference TRBV5-1 and TRBJ1-2, the full variable domain is KAGVTQTPRYLIKTRGQQVTLSCSPISGHRSVSWYQQTPGQGLQFLFEYFSETQRNKGNFPGRFSGRQFSNSRSEMNVSTLELGDSALYLCASSLERGNEDYGYTFGSGTRLTVV.

The chain combines TRBV4-1 with TRBJ2-1, with 9 bases fitting TRBD2. Germline CDR1 reads MGHRA; CDR2 reads YSYEKL. The V and J ends lost 1 base and 1 base, in that order; junction bases with no gene match: 17. CDR3 length equals 21 residues. As DNA, the CDR3 is TGCGCCAGCAGCCAAGGGGAGCTGGGACTAGCAGCGATTCTTTCCTACAATGAGCAGTTCTTC. Translating it yields CASSQGELGLAAILSYNEQFF.

The chain is built from TRBV4-1 and TRBJ1-2, with 7 nucleotides matching TRBD1. CDR3 length: 14 amino acids. The V gene end was trimmed by 0 bases and the J gene end by 6 bases; junction bases not matched to a gene: 4. Germline V gene sequence: CDR1 MGHRA, CDR2 YSYEKL. The CDR3 is CASSQDDRANGYTF. CDR3 nucleotide sequence: TGCGCCAGCAGCCAAGATGACAGGGCCAATGGCTACACCTTC.

The chain joins TRBV7-2 to TRBJ2-3; 10 bases map to TRBD2. The CDR3 is 15 residues long. Germline CDR1 SGHTA, CDR2 FQGNSA. With V trimmed by 5 bases and J by 3 bases, 5 bases remained unmatched. CDR3 sequence: CASSLSGGATDTQYF. CDR3 in DNA: TGTGCCAGCAGCCTAAGCGGGGGGGCGACAGATACGCAGTATTTT.

V and J are TRBV5-4 and TRBJ1-2; unclear D gene. CDR3 length: 13 amino acids. Between the trimmed V and J ends, which lost 4 bases and 4 bases, there was a span of 11 bases. The germline V gene encodes CDR1 SGHNT and CDR2 YYREEE (reference sequence). The CDR3 spells CASSLESGYGYTF. CDR3 DNA: TGTGCCAGCAGCCTAGAAAGTGGCTATGGCTACACCTTC.

The rearrangement joins TRBV5-1 to TRBJ2-1; TRBD1 aligns across 7 bases. Germline trimming cut 4 bases from V and 5 bases from J; bases unmatched to any gene: 3. Germline values: CDR1 SGHRS, CDR2 YFSETQ. The CDR3 runs to 13 residues. The CDR3 DNA is TGCGCCAGCAGCCCGGACAGGAACAATGAGCAGTTCTTC. This translates into CASSPDRNNEQFF.

This CDR3 is CASSQDTGTFGGYTF. The CDR3 coding sequence is TGCGCCAGCAGCCAAGACACAGGGACGTTCGGTGGCTACACCTTC. The J gene is TRBJ1-2, the V gene TRBV4-3, with a tentative D call TRBD1 (6 bases). CDR3 size: 15 residues. The V end lost 0 bases, the J end lost 7 bases, and 15 bases lay between the germline ends. CDR1 is LGHNA, CDR2 YSLEER, per germline.